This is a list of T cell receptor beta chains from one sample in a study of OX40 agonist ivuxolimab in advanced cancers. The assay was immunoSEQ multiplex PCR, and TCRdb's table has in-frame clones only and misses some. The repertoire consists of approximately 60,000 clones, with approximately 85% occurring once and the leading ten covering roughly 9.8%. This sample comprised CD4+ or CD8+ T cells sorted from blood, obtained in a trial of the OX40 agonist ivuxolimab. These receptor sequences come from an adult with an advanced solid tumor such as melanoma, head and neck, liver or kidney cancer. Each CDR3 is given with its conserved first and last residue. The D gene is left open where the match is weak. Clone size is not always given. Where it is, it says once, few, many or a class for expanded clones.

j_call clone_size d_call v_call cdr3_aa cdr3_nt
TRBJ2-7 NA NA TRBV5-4 CASSLGDRYYEQYF TGTGCCAGCAGCTTGGGGGACCGTTACTACGAGCAGTACTTC
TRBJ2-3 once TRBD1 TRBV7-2 CASSPVGTGGDTQYF TGTGCCAGCAGCCCAGTCGGGACAGGGGGAGATACGCAGTATTTT
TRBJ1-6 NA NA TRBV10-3 CASSQGFSYNSPLHF TGTGCCAGCAGCCAGGGGTTCTCCTATAATTCACCCCTCCACTTT
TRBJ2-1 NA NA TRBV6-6 CASNPDGYGSYNEQFF TGTGCCAGCAACCCGGACGGTTATGGCTCCTACAATGAGCAGTTCTTC
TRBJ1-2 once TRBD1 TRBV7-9 CASSLEVPRTGRNYGYTF TGTGCCAGCAGCTTAGAGGTACCCCGGACAGGGCGCAACTATGGCTACACCTTC
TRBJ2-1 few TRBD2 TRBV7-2 CASSLVSGRLNNEQFF TGTGCCAGCAGCTTAGTTAGCGGGAGGCTGAACAATGAGCAGTTCTTC
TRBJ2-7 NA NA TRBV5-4 CASTPETGYEQYF TGTGCCAGCACCCCGGAAACTGGCTACGAGCAGTACTTC
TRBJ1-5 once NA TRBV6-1 CASHKEQFQPQHF TGTGCCAGCCATAAAGAGCAGTTCCAGCCCCAGCATTTT
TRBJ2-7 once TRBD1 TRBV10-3 CATSAGTGGVQQYF TGTGCCACTTCGGCCGGGACAGGGGGAGTTCAGCAGTACTTC
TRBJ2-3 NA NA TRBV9 CASSVRIFTDTQYF TGTGCCAGCAGCGTCAGGATATTCACAGATACGCAGTATTTT
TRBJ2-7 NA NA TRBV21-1 CASSHPRDSTKHYEQYF TGTGCCAGCAGCCACCCTAGGGACAGCACGAAACACTACGAGCAGTACTTC
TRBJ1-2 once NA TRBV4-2 CASSQGTGNYGYTF TGTGCCAGCAGCCAAGGCACAGGTAACTATGGCTACACCTTC
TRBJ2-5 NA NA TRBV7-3 CASSPEGGQETQYF TGTGCCAGCAGCCCGGAGGGAGGACAAGAGACCCAGTACTTC
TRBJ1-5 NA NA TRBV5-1 CASSLGRISNQPQHF TGCGCCAGCAGCTTGGGACGCATTAGCAATCAGCCCCAGCATTTT
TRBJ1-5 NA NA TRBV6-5 CASSYSGSNNQPQHF TGTGCCAGCAGTTACTCGGGCAGTAACAATCAGCCCCAGCATTTT
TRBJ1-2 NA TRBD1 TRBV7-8 CASSHPQGLYGYTF TGTGCCAGCAGCCACCCACAGGGGCTATATGGCTACACCTTC
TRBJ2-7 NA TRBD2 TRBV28 CASRGLAYEQYF TGTGCCAGCAGGGGACTAGCGTACGAGCAGTACTTC
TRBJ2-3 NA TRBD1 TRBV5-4 CASSLVSGTGADTQYF TGTGCCAGCAGCCTAGTATCCGGGACAGGGGCAGATACGCAGTATTTT
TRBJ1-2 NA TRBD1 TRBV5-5 CASSKRTGYSNYGYTF TGTGCCAGCAGTAAGAGGACAGGGTATTCTAACTATGGCTACACCTTC
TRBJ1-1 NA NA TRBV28 CASRSGVNTEAFF TGTGCCAGCAGGTCAGGGGTGAACACTGAAGCTTTCTTT
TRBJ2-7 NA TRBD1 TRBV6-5 CASSYLWDRGKQYF TGTGCCAGCAGTTACTTATGGGACAGGGGGAAGCAGTACTTC
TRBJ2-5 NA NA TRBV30 CAWSGGGSGLQHF TGTGCCTGGAGTGGGGGGGGCAGTGGGCTTCAGCACTTC
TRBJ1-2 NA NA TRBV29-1 CSVEDTVMNYGYTF TGCAGCGTTGAAGACACAGTGATGAACTATGGCTACACCTTC
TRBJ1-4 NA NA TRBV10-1 CAEEARPF TGCGCCGAAGAGGCCCGGCCTTTT
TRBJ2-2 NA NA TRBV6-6 CASRDLTNTGELFF TGTGCCAGCAGGGACTTAACCAACACCGGGGAGCTGTTTTTT
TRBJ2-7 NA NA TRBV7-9 CASSHAEGYEQYF TGTGCCAGCAGCCACGCGGAGGGCTACGAGCAGTACTTC
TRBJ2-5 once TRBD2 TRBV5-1 CASSLAAGAREQYF TGCGCCAGCAGCTTGGCGGCTGGGGCGCGGGAGCAGTACTTC